The present T cell receptor (beta chain) was sequenced within a study of blood T cell repertoires in COVID-19. Study overall: Some COVID-19 samples were acute and others convalescent; all came from the United States, Italy and Spain.

This clone was seen once. In the original processing: Estimates of nucleated cell counts were drawn from the amplification of reference gene primers. The table came from immunoSEQ multiplex PCR; TCRdb's copy has only in-frame clones and leaves some out. From that table come the V and J calls and clone size; the DNA was used to work out D and trimming. The sample yields a few hundred thousand clones, about nine tenths seen once. After removal of 1 base from V and 4 bases from J, the junction contained 8 bases not matched to a gene. CDR3 length equals 16 residues. Germline V lookup: CDR1 LGHNA, CDR2 YNFKEQ.

The V and J genes are TRBV4-2 and TRBJ2-5, with 8 bases fitting TRBD2. The TCR originated in a woman aged 40 to 50 with acute or convalescent COVID-19. Specimen: peripheral blood. The DNA for the CDR3 is TGTGCCAGCAGCCAAGGGAACGGGGGGGCTCCAGAGACCCAGTACTTC. It yields the protein CASSQGNGGAPETQYF.